This T cell receptor beta chain was obtained from a study of blood T cells in healthy people across ages. Next came a second PCR, run for about 7 to 12 cycles, which used a sample-barcoded 5' primer along with a J-beta primer mix. MiXCR, applied by TCRdb to the 5' RACE reads, yields one record per CDR3 protein. The table shows about 690,000 distinct CDR3 sequences, with less than 45% occurring only once. This clonotype was detected only a few times. V dropped 7 bases and J dropped 2 bases, with 10 bases sitting between them. CDR3 length equals 12 residues. The V gene's germline CDR1 is SGHRS and CDR2 YFSETQ.

The sequence was collected from a man older than 75 in good health. The chain uses TRBV5-1 and TRBJ2-7; a possible D gene is TRBD1 (6 bases). The sequenced sample consisted of blood. Written as DNA, the CDR3 is TGCGCCAGCGGACAGAGGGCCTACGAGCAGTACTTC. This gives the protein CASGQRAYEQYF. The variable domain in full, completed from reference TRBV5-1 and TRBJ2-7, reads KAGVTQTPRYLIKTRGQQVTLSCSPISGHRSVSWYQQTPGQGLQFLFEYFSETQRNKGNFPGRFSGRQFSNSRSEMNVSTLELGDSALYLCASGQRAYEQYFGPGTRLTVT.